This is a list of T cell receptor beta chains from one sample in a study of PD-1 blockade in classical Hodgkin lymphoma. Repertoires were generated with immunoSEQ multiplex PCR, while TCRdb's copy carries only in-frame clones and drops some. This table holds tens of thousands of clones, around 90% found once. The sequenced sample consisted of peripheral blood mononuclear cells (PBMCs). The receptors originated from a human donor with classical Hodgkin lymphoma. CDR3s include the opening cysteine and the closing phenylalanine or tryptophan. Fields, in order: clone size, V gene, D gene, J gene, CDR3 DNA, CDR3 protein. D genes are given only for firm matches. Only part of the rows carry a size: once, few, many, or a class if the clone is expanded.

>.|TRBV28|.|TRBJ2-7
TGTGCCAGCAGTTTTTTGTTAGGGTACGAGCAGTACTTC
CASSFLLGYEQYF
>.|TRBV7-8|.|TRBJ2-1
TGTGCCAGCAGCCCTACAACCAGGAATGAGCAGTTCTTC
CASSPTTRNEQFF
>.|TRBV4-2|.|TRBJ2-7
TGTGCCAGCAGCCAAGATATTCTGCGACAGGACTACGAGCAGTACTTC
CASSQDILRQDYEQYF
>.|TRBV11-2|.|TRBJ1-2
TGTGCCAGCAGTCAGGGGTTTACAGCCGGGGGCACCTTC
CASSQGFTAGGTF
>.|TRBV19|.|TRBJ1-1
TGTGCCAGTAGTGTGGGGCCCAACACTGAAGCTTTCTTT
CASSVGPNTEAFF
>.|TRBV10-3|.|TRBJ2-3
TGTGCCAGCATTGGGGGGACCACAGATACGCAGTATTTT
CASIGGTTDTQYF
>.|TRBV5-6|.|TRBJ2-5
TGTGCCAGCAGCTCCCTCGGGTCCGGGCGGGAGACCCAGTACTTC
CASSSLGSGRETQYF
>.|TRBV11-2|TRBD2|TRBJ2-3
TGTGCCAGCAGCTTGACGGAGCGGGAGGTAGGGCAGTATTTT
CASSLTEREVGQYF
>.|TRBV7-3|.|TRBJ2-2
TGTGCCAGCAGTACAGCCCCCGGGGAGCTGTTTTTT
CASSTAPGELFF
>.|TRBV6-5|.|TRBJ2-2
TGTGCCAGCAGTCCCTTTGGGACGTCCACCGGGGAGCTGTTTTTT
CASSPFGTSTGELFF
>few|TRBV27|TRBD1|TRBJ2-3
TGTGCCAGCAGTTTTCTTCCGGGACAGAGCACAGATACGCAGTATTTT
CASSFLPGQSTDTQYF
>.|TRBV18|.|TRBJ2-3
TGTGCCAGCTCACCAACCGCAGGGTCTAGCACAGATACGCAGTATTTT
CASSPTAGSSTDTQYF
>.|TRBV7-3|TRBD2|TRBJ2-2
TGTGCCAGCAGCTTAACCGGGAGGGCCGGCACCGGGGAGCTGTTTTTT
CASSLTGRAGTGELFF
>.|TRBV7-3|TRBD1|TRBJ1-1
TGTGCCAGCAGCCAGGGACAGGGGGCCACTGAAGCTTTCTTT
CASSQGQGATEAFF
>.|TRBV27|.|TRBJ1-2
TGTGCCAGCAGTTTGAGAGTCTCTAACTATGGCTACACCTTC
CASSLRVSNYGYTF
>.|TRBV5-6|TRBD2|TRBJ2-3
TGTGCCAGCAGCCAAGCCCCGGGAGGGGCAGATACGCAGTATTTT
CASSQAPGGADTQYF
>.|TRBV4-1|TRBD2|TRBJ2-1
TGCGCCACCAGAAGGGGACTAGCGGGTGATAATGAGCAGTTCTTC
CATRRGLAGDNEQFF
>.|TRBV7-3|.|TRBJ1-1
TGTGCCAGCAGCAACGATGACAGGGAAGCTTTCTTT
CASSNDDREAFF
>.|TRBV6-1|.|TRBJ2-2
TGTGCCAGCAGTGTCACCGGGGAGCTGTTTTTT
CASSVTGELFF
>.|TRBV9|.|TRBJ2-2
TGTGCCAGCAGCGTAGGGACGGTAAACACCGGGGAGCTGTTTTTT
CASSVGTVNTGELFF
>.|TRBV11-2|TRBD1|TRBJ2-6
TGTGCCAGCAGCCCGGGTCGCGACAGGGGGCCGGGGGCCAACGTCCTGACTTTC
CASSPGRDRGPGANVLTF
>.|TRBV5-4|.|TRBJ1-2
TGTGCCAGCAGCTTGGAGGTGGGGGTGCCAAATGGCTACACCTTC
CASSLEVGVPNGYTF
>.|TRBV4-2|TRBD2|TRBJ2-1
TGTGCCAGCAGCCAAGATGAACTAGCGGCCTCAGTCTTC
CASSQDELAASVF
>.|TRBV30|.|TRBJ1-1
TGTGCCTGGAGTGGGGCCCGGACGGCTATCAACACTGAAGCTTTCTTT
CAWSGARTAINTEAFF
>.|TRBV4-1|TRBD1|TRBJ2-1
TGCGCCAGCAGCCAAGAGATAGACAGGGTGCAGTTCTTC
CASSQEIDRVQFF
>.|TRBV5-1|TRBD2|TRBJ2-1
TGCGCCAGCAGCCTCCTTAGCGGGACTAGCCATGAGCAGTTCTTC
CASSLLSGTSHEQFF
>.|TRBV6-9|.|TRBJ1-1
TGTGCCAGAAGGGGGAACACTGAAGCTTTCTTT
CARRGNTEAFF